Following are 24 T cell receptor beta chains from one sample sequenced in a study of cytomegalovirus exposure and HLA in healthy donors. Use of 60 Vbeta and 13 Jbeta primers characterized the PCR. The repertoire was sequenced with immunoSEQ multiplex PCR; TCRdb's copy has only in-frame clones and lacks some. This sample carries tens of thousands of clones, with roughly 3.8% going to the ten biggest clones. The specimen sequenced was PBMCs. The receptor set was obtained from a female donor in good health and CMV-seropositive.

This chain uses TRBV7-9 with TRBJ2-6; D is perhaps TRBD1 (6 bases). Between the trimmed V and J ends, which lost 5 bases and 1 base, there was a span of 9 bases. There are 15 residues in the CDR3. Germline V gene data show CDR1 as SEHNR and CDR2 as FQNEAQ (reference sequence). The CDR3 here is CASSDTGSGANVLTF. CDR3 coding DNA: TGTGCCAGCAGCGACACAGGGTCTGGGGCCAACGTCCTGACTTTC.

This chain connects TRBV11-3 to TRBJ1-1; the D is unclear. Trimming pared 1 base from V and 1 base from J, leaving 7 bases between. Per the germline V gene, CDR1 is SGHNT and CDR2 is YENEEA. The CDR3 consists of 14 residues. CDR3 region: CASSLVQENTEAFF. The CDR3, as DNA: TGTGCCAGCAGCTTAGTTCAGGAGAACACTGAAGCTTTCTTT.

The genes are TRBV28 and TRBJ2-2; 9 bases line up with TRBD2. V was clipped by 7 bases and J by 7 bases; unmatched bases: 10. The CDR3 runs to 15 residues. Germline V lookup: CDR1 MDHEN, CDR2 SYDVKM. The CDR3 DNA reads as TGTGCCAGCATTACGCGGGAGGGCCTTGGCGGGGAGCTGTTTTTT. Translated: CASITREGLGGELFF.

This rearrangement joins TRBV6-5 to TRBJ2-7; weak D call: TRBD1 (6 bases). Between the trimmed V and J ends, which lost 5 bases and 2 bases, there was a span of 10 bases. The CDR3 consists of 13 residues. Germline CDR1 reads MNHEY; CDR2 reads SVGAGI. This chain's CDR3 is CASSPRQAYEQYF. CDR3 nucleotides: TGTGCCAGCAGTCCAAGACAGGCCTACGAGCAGTACTTC.

The CDR3 DNA reads TGTGCCAGCAGCCGCCTCACTAGCGCCCAGGACGAGCAGTACTTC. Translating it yields CASSRLTSAQDEQYF. This rearrangement joins TRBV7-9 to TRBJ2-7, with TRBD2 identical over 7 bases. The CDR3 consists of 15 residues. The trim removed 5 bases at V and 5 bases at J, leaving 12 bases unmatched. Looked up from germline, CDR1 is SEHNR and CDR2 is FQNEAQ (reference sequence). Drawing the rest from reference TRBV7-9 and TRBJ2-7, the complete variable domain is DTGVSQNPRHKITKRGQNVTFRCDPISEHNRLYWYRQTLGQGPEFLTYFQNEAQLEKSRLLSDRFSAERPKGSFSTLEIQRTEQGDSAMYLCASSRLTSAQDEQYFGPGTRLTVT.

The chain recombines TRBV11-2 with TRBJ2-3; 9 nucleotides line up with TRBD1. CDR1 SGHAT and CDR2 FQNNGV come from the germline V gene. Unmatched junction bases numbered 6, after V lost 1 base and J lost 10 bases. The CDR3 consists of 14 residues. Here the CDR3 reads CASSLVWDRDAQYF. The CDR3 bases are TGTGCCAGCAGCTTAGTTTGGGACAGGGACGCGCAGTATTTT. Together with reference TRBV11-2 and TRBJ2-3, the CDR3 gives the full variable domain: EAGVAQSPRYKIIEKRQSVAFWCNPISGHATLYWYQQILGQGPKLLIQFQNNGVVDDSQLPKDRFSAERLKGVDSTLKIQPAKLEDSAVYLCASSLVWDRDAQYFGPGTRLTVL.

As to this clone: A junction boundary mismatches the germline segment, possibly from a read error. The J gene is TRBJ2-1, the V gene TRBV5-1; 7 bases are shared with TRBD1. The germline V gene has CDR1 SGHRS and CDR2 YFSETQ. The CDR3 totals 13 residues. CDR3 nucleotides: TGCACCAGCAGCTTAACAGGGGTAAATGAGCAGTTCTTC. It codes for CTSSLTGVNEQFF.

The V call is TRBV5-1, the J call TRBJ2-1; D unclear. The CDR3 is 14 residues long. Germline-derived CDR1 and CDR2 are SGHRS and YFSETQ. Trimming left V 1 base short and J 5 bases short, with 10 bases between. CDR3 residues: CASSLSNRDNEQFF. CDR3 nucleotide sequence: TGCGCCAGCAGCTTGTCGAACCGCGACAATGAGCAGTTCTTC.

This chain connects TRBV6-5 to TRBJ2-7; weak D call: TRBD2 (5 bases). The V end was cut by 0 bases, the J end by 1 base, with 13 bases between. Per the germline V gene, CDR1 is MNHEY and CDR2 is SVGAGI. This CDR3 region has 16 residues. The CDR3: CASSYSRSTGSYEQYF. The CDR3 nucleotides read TGTGCCAGCAGTTACTCGAGAAGCACGGGATCCTACGAGCAGTACTTC.

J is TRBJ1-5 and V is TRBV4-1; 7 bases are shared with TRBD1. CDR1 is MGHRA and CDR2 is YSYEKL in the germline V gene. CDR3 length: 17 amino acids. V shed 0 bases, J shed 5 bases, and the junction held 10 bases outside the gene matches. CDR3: CASSQDWGRGSDQPQHF. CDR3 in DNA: TGCGCCAGCAGCCAAGATTGGGGCAGGGGGTCGGATCAGCCCCAGCATTTT.

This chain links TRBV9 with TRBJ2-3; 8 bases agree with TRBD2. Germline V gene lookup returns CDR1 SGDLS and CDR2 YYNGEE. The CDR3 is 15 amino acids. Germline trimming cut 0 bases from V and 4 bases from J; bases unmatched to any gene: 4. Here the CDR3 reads CASSVGGGPPDTQYF. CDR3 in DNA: TGTGCCAGCAGCGTAGGCGGGGGGCCCCCAGATACGCAGTATTTT.

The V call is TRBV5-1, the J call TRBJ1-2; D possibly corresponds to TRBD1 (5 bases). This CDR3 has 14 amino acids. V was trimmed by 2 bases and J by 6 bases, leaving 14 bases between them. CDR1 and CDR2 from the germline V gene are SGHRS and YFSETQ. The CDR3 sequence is CASSFIGGGNGYTF. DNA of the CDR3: TGCGCCAGCAGCTTTATCGGCGGGGGGAATGGCTACACCTTC.

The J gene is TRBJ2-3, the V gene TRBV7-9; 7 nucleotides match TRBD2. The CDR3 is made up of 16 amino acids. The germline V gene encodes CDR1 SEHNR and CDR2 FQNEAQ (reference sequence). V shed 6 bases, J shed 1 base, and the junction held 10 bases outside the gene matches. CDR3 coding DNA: TGTGCCAGCAGAGCCCACGGACTAGTCCGCACAGATACGCAGTATTTT. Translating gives CASRAHGLVRTDTQYF.

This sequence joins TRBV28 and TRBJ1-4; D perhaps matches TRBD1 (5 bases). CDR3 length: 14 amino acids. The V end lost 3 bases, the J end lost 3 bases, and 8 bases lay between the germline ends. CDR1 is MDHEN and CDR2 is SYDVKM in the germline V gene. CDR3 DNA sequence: TGTGCCAGCAGTTTGACAGTGGCTAATGAAAAACTGTTTTTT. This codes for CASSLTVANEKLFF.

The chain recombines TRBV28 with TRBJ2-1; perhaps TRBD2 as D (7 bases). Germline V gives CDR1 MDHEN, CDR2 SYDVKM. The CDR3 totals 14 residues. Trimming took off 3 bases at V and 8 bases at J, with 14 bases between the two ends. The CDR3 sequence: CASSLDRLADEQFF. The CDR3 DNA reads TGTGCCAGCAGTTTGGACAGACTAGCCGATGAGCAGTTCTTC.

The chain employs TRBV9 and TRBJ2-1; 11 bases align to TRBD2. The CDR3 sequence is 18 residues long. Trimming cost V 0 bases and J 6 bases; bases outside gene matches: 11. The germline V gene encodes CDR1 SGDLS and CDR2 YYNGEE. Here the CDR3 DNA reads TGTGCCAGCAGCGTAGGGTTAGCGGGGGGGCGGGAGTTCAATGAGCAGTTCTTC. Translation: CASSVGLAGGREFNEQFF.

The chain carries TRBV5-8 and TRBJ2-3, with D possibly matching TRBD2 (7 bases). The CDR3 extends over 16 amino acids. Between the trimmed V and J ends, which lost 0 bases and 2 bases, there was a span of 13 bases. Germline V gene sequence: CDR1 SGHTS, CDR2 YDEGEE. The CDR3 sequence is CASSLEGGPHTDTQYF. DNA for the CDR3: TGTGCCAGCAGCTTGGAGGGGGGGCCACACACAGATACGCAGTATTTT.

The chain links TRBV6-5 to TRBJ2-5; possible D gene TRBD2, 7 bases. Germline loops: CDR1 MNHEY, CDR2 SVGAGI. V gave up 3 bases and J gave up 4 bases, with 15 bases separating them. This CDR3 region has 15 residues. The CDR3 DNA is TGTGCCAGCAGTTATTCGGGGGGCTTGCGAGAGACCCAGTACTTC. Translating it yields CASSYSGGLRETQYF.

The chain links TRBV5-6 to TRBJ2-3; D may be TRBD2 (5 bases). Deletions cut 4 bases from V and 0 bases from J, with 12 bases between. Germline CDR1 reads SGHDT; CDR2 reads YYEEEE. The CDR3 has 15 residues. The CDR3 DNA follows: TGTGCCAGCAGCAGAACTAGATTTAGCACAGATACGCAGTATTTT. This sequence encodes CASSRTRFSTDTQYF.

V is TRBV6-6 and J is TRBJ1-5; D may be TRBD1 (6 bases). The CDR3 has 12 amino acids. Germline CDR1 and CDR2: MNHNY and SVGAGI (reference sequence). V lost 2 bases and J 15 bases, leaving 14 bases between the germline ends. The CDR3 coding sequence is TGTGCCAGCAGTTACGGTACGGGGGGCCCGCATTTT. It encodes CASSYGTGGPHF.

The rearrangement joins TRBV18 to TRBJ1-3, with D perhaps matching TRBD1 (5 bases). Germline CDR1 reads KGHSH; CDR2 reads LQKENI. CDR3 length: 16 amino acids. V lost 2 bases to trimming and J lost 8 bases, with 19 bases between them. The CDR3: CASSPRVAGTSDTIYF. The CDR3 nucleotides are TGTGCCAGCTCACCAAGGGTCGCGGGGACTTCGGACACCATATATTTT.

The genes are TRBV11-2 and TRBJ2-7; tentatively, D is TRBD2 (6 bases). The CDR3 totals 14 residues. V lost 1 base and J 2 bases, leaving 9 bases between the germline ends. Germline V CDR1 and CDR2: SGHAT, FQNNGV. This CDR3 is CASSLAGETYEQYF. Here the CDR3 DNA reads TGTGCCAGCAGCTTAGCGGGGGAGACCTACGAGCAGTACTTC.

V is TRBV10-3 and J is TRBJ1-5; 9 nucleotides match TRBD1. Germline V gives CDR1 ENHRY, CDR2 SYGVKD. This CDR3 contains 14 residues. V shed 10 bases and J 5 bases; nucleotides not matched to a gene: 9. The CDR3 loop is CATSDRGEDQPQHF. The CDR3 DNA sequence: TGTGCCACCTCGGACAGGGGCGAGGATCAGCCCCAGCATTTT.

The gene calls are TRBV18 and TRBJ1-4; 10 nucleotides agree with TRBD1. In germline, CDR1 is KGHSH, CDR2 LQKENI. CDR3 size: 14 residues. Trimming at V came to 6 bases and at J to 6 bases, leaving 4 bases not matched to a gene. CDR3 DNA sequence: TGTGCCAGCTCCAGGACAGGGGGAGATGAAAAACTGTTTTTT. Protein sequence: CASSRTGGDEKLFF.